Listed below are T cell receptor beta chains from one sample, sequenced in a study of blood T cell repertoires in COVID-19. Method: immunoSEQ multiplex PCR; TCRdb's copy keeps in-frame clones and lacks some. This table holds some 180,000 clones, about 83% found once. What was sequenced was PBMCs or T cells enriched from blood (not recorded which). The receptors were sampled from a woman aged 25 to 39 who had been exposed to COVID-19. Each CDR3 is given with its conserved first and last residue. The D gene is left open where the match is weak. The listing skips clone size in some rows; elsewhere it reads once, few, many or a size class.

v_call: TRBV18; j_call: TRBJ2-1; clone_size: -; d_call: TRBD2; cdr3_aa: CASSLIAGGRNNEQFF; cdr3_nt: TGTGCCAGCTCACTGATAGCGGGGGGGCGAAACAATGAGCAGTTCTTC
v_call: TRBV30; j_call: TRBJ2-5; clone_size: -; d_call: -; cdr3_aa: CAWSASAKETQYF; cdr3_nt: TGTGCCTGGAGCGCCTCTGCTAAAGAGACCCAGTACTTC
v_call: TRBV9; j_call: TRBJ2-7; clone_size: -; d_call: -; cdr3_aa: CASPRGGGGFGEQYF; cdr3_nt: TGTGCCAGCCCGCGTGGGGGCGGGGGCTTCGGAGAGCAGTACTTC
v_call: TRBV19; j_call: TRBJ1-2; clone_size: few; d_call: TRBD1; cdr3_aa: CASRSPGQGNYGYTF; cdr3_nt: TGTGCCAGTAGGAGTCCGGGACAGGGAAACTATGGCTACACCTTC
v_call: TRBV6-4; j_call: TRBJ2-3; clone_size: -; d_call: -; cdr3_aa: CASSVSDLGGTDTQYF; cdr3_nt: TGTGCCAGCAGTGTTTCTGATCTCGGCGGAACAGATACGCAGTATTTT
v_call: TRBV7-8; j_call: TRBJ1-4; clone_size: -; d_call: TRBD1; cdr3_aa: CASSIARGTATVHGKLFF; cdr3_nt: TGTGCCAGCAGCATAGCCAGGGGGACAGCGACGGTACATGGAAAACTGTTTTTT
v_call: TRBV7-3; j_call: TRBJ2-3; clone_size: -; d_call: TRBD2; cdr3_aa: CASSLMGLAGATDTQYF; cdr3_nt: TGTGCCAGCAGCCTGATGGGACTAGCGGGGGCCACAGATACGCAGTATTTT
v_call: TRBV3-1/TRBV3-2; j_call: TRBJ1-1; clone_size: -; d_call: -; cdr3_aa: CASSQDSGSGTEAFF; cdr3_nt: TGTGCCAGCAGCCAAGACTCCGGATCGGGAACTGAAGCTTTCTTT
v_call: TRBV7-9; j_call: TRBJ1-5; clone_size: -; d_call: TRBD1; cdr3_aa: CASQGGSGNQPQHF; cdr3_nt: TGTGCCAGCCAGGGGGGTTCGGGCAATCAGCCCCAGCATTTT
v_call: TRBV11-3; j_call: TRBJ2-7; clone_size: once; d_call: -; cdr3_aa: CASSFGTPGEQYF; cdr3_nt: TGTGCCAGCAGCTTCGGGACTCCCGGCGAGCAGTACTTC
v_call: TRBV5-5; j_call: TRBJ2-2; clone_size: -; d_call: -; cdr3_aa: CASGGEEIYTGELFF; cdr3_nt: TGTGCCAGCGGCGGGGAGGAGATATACACCGGGGAGCTGTTTTTT
v_call: TRBV10-3; j_call: TRBJ2-5; clone_size: -; d_call: TRBD2; cdr3_aa: CAISETSGVQETQYF; cdr3_nt: TGTGCCATCAGTGAGACTAGCGGGGTACAAGAGACCCAGTACTTC